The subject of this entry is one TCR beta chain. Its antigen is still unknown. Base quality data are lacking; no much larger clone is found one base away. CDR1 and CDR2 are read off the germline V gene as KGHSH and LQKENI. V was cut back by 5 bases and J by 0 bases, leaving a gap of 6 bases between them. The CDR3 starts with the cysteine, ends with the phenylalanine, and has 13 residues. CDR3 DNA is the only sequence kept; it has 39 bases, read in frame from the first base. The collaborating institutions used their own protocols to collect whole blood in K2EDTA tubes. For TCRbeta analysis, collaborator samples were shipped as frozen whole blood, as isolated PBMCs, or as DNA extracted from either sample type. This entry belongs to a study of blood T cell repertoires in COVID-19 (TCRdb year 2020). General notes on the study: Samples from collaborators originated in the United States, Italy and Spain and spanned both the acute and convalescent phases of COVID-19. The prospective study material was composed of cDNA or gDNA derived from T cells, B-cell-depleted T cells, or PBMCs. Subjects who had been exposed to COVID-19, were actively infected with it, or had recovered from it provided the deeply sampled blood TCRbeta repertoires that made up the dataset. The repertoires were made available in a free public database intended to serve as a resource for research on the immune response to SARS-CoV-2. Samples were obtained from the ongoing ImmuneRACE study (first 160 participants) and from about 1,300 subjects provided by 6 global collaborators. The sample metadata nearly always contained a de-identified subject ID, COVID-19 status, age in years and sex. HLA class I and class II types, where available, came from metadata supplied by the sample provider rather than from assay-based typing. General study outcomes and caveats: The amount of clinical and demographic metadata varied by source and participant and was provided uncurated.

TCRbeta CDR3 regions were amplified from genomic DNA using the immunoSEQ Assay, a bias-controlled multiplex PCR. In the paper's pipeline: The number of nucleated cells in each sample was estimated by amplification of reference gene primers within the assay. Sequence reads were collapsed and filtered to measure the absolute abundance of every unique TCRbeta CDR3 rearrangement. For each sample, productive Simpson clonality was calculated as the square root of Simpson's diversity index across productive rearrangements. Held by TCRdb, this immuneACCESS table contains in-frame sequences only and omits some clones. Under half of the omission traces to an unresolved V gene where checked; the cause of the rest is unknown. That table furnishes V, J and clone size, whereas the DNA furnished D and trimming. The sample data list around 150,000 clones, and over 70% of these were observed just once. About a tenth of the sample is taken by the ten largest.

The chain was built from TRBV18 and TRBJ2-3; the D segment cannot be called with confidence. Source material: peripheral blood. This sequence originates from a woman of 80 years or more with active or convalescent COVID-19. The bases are TGTGCCAGCTCAGTTACTAGCACAGATACGCAGTATTTT. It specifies CASSVTSTDTQYF.